These 15 T cell receptor beta chains were sequenced from one sample in a study of tumor-infiltrating lymphocytes in primary liver carcinoma. Extraction of RNA together with DNA used 20-30 mg of unsorted bulk tissue. Synthesis of TCR beta cDNA was carried out from approximately 0.55 ug total RNA with a constant-region primer. The TCR beta library was amplified through three nested multiplex PCR rounds in a modified ARM-PCR procedure. Two initial PCR rounds of about 9 cycles each paired TRBV1-TRBV30 forward primers with a C-beta reverse primer. TCRdb fed the multiplex PCR reads into MiXCR, producing one record per CDR3 protein. The table has 75,000 to 90,000 distinct CDR3 sequences, 55% to 85% seen once; the top ten hold roughly a fifth. The specimen was liver tumor tissue from sampling region 1. The subset denotes: tumor region T1, superior pole. These receptors all come from a middle-aged man with primary liver carcinoma and hepatitis B virus infection.

On this clonotype: The conserved phenylalanine or tryptophan normally closing the CDR3 is absent here, so this likely arose from a read error. This sequence joins TRBV13 and TRBJ2-7; 12 positions agree with TRBD2. This CDR3 has 18 amino acids. Germline-derived CDR1 and CDR2 are PRHDT and FYEKMQ (reference sequence). Here the CDR3 reads CVSSAPGLAGLSSYEQYS. The DNA of the CDR3 is TGTGTGAGCAGCGCCCCGGGACTAGCGGGCCTTAGCTCCTACGAGCAGTACTCC.

This clonotype came up a few times. A much larger clone differs by one base, so this may be a read error. The J gene is TRBJ2-2, the V gene TRBV6-5, with D hard to call. CDR1 MNHEY and CDR2 SVGAGI come from the germline V gene. V was shortened by 0 bases and J by 6 bases, with 14 bases between the two germline ends. There are 16 residues in the CDR3. The CDR3 DNA reads TGTGCCAGCAGTTACTCGTCGGGCCTTGGGTCCGGGGAGCTGTTTTTT. Residues: CASSYSSGLGSGELFF.

This clonotype was recorded many times. V usage is TRBV28 and J usage is TRBJ2-3; D tentatively fits TRBD1 or TRBD2 (7 bases each). CDR1 MDHEN and CDR2 SYDVKM come from the germline V gene. This CDR3 contains 13 residues. V was cut by 6 bases and J by 7 bases, with 14 bases left in between. The DNA of the CDR3 is TGTGCCAGCAGCTACAGGGGAGGGAATACGCAGTATTTT. Protein: CASSYRGGNTQYF. The whole variable domain, filled in from reference TRBV28 and TRBJ2-3, reads DVKVTQSSRYLVKRTGEKVFLECVQDMDHENMFWYRQDPGLGLRLIYFSYDVKMKEKGDIPEGYSVSREKKERFSLILESASTNQTSMYLCASSYRGGNTQYFGPGTRLTVL.

This chain joins TRBV6-2 or TRBV6-3 and TRBJ1-5; D not certain. The CDR3 is 11 amino acids. Germline V gene data show CDR1 as MNHEY and CDR2 as SVGEGT. The CDR3: CVNSMGQPQHF. The CDR3 region has the DNA TGTGTCAACAGCATGGGACAGCCCCAGCATTTT.

This chain connects TRBV11-2 to TRBJ2-7; D not resolved. Germline CDR1 SGHAT, CDR2 FQNNGV. The CDR3 runs to 14 residues. This CDR3 reads CASSLIDTAYAQYV. CDR3 bases: TGTGCCAGCAGCTTAATTGACACTGCCTACGCGCAGTATGTC.

Of note for this clonotype: This sequence may be a read error, since a much larger clone differs from it by one base. J is TRBJ2-7 and V is TRBV28, with 9 bases aligning to TRBD1. This CDR3 region has 15 residues. From germline, CDR1 is MDHEN and CDR2 SYDVKM. Written as DNA, the CDR3 is TGTGTCAGCAGTTCCCACCGGGACAGGGCCTCCTGGCAGTACTTC. Translating it yields CVSSSHRDRASWQYF.

This clonotype was seen only once. An end of the junction does not agree with germline; a read error may underlie this. Written as DNA, the CDR3 is TGTGCCAGCAGCATAGAACTAGCGGGTAACTCCCACGAGCAGTACTTC. Translating gives CASSIELAGNSHEQYF. The genes are TRBV7-8 and TRBJ2-7, with TRBD2 identical over 9 bases. Germline CDR1 reads SGHVS; CDR2 reads FQNEAQ. The CDR3 runs 16 residues.

The gene calls are TRBV29-1 and TRBJ2-7; the D is unclear. Trimming took off 5 bases at V and 4 bases at J, with 15 bases between the two ends. Germline lookup yields CDR1 SQVTM and CDR2 ANQGSEA. The CDR3 has 13 residues. The CDR3 sequence is CSVLQARRYEQYF. The CDR3 nucleotides are TGCAGCGTTCTACAAGCGAGGAGATACGAGCAGTACTTC.

A single count supports this clonotype. The junction differs from germline at one of its ends, possibly a read error. The genes are TRBV11-3 and TRBJ2-2; D might be TRBD2 (6 bases). From germline, CDR1 is SGHNT and CDR2 YENEEA. This CDR3 is built from 14 residues. The DNA for the CDR3 is TGTGCCGGCAGTTTAAATATGATCGGCGGGAAGCTGTTTTTT. This sequence encodes CAGSLNMIGGKLFF.

A remark on this clonotype: Mismatch with germline at one junction end may stem from a read error. The gene calls are TRBV4-1 and TRBJ2-6; D not certain. The V gene's germline CDR1 is MGHRA and CDR2 YSYEKL. The CDR3 length is 16 residues. CDR3 sequence: CASSQEVGTGANVLTF. The CDR3 bases are TGCGCCAGCAGTCAAGAAGTAGGGACTGGGGCCAACGTCCTGACTTTC.

This clonotype has at least ten counts. The chain links TRBV12-3 or TRBV12-4 to TRBJ1-6; D remains unclear. Trimming shortened V by 2 bases and J by 0 bases, and 20 bases separated the two germline ends. This CDR3 has 20 residues. The CDR3 DNA follows: TGTGCCAGCAGTTTAAGGGTACCGTCATATATCAGCTCCTATAATTCACCCCTCCACTTT. This translates into CASSLRVPSYISSYNSPLHF.

This clonotype was recorded many times. This CDR3 reads CASSLSGLAGGGNEQFF. The CDR3 coding sequence is TGTGCCAGCAGCTTGTCGGGACTAGCGGGAGGGGGCAATGAGCAGTTCTTC. The chain couples TRBV5-6 to TRBJ2-1, with 16 positions matching TRBD2. Per the germline V gene, CDR1 is SGHDT and CDR2 is YYEEEE. V lost 1 base, J lost 6 bases, and 4 bases stayed unmatched. CDR3 length: 17 amino acids.

Notes on this clonotype: The germline gene is not matched at one end of the junction; a read error may be the cause. J is TRBJ2-1 and V is TRBV11-1; tentative D call: TRBD1 (5 bases). There are 13 residues in the CDR3. In germline, CDR1 is SGHAT, CDR2 FQDESV (reference sequence). DNA for the CDR3: TGTGCCAGCAGCTTAGGCCGGACAAGTGAGCTGTTCTTC. It encodes CASSLGRTSELFF.

V and J are TRBV12-3 or TRBV12-4 and TRBJ2-7; possibly TRBD1 or TRBD2 for D (5 bases each). The CDR3 sequence is 14 residues long. The CDR3 DNA sequence: TGTATCAGCAGTTTAGGGACGGGCTCCTACGAGCAGTACTTC. This sequence encodes CISSLGTGSYEQYF.

The rearrangement links TRBV19 to TRBJ2-5, with D perhaps matching TRBD2 (5 bases). This CDR3 has 15 residues. V lost 5 bases, J lost 5 bases, and 18 bases lay in between. Germline CDR1 is LNHDA and CDR2 is SQIVND (reference sequence). The CDR3 DNA sequence: TGTGCCAGTAGTGGTATGGCGGGCAAGACGGAGACCCAGTACTTC. Translating gives CASSGMAGKTETQYF.